Listed here are 31 T cell receptor beta chains from one sample, sequenced in a study of blood T cells in healthy people across ages. Primers used in a second PCR of about 7 to 12 cycles were a sample-barcoded 5' primer and a J-beta primer mix. TCRdb reanalysed the 5' RACE reads using MiXCR and keeps one entry per CDR3 protein. The sample has around 900,000 distinct CDR3 sequences, less than 35% seen once; the top ten hold around a sixth. Sequenced material: blood. The receptors here all came from an elderly woman in good health.

This chain joins TRBV11-2 and TRBJ2-1; D is perhaps TRBD2 (5 bases). Germline V CDR1 and CDR2: SGHAT, FQNNGV. Trimming took 1 base from V and 13 from J, leaving 11 bases between them. The length of the CDR3 is 12 residues. CDR3 sequence: CASSLGARTQFF. In DNA, the CDR3 is TGTGCCAGCAGCTTAGGGGCTCGGACTCAGTTCTTC. The variable domain in full, completed from reference TRBV11-2 and TRBJ2-1, reads EAGVAQSPRYKIIEKRQSVAFWCNPISGHATLYWYQQILGQGPKLLIQFQNNGVVDDSQLPKDRFSAERLKGVDSTLKIQPAKLEDSAVYLCASSLGARTQFFGPGTRLTVL.

This clonotype was seen a handful of times. A much larger clone differs by one base, so this may be a read error. The rearrangement joins TRBV7-9 to TRBJ2-5; D is tentatively TRBD1 or TRBD2 (7 bases each). Trimming left V 4 bases short and J 4 bases short, with 16 bases between. The CDR3 is made up of 15 amino acids. Germline CDR1 and CDR2: SEHNR and FQNEAQ (reference sequence). DNA of the CDR3: TGTGCCAGCAGCTCCAGGGGGGGGCAAGGAGAGACCCAGTACTTC. This codes for CASSSRGGQGETQYF.

The table lists this clonotype with a few counts. This clone may be a read error of a much larger clone one base away. The chain employs TRBV7-9 and TRBJ2-5; a weak D match, TRBD2 (5 bases). Germline loops: CDR1 SEHNR, CDR2 FQNEAQ (reference sequence). This CDR3 is built from 16 residues. The chain's CDR3 is CAGSLGEGAGRETQYF. CDR3 sequence (DNA): TGTGCCGGCAGCTTAGGCGAGGGCGCGGGTCGAGAGACCCAGTACTTC. The complete variable domain, with remaining parts taken from reference TRBV7-9 and TRBJ2-5, reads DTGVSQNPRHKITKRGQNVTFRCDPISEHNRLYWYRQTLGQGPEFLTYFQNEAQLEKSRLLSDRFSAERPKGSFSTLEIQRTEQGDSAMYLCAGSLGEGAGRETQYFGPGTRLLVL.

Details on this clonotype: A much larger clone is a single base away; this may be a read error. This rearrangement joins TRBV7-8 to TRBJ2-5; D is perhaps TRBD2 (5 bases). In germline, CDR1 is SGHVS, CDR2 FQNEAQ. The CDR3 spans 14 residues. The chain's CDR3 is CASSPGEWWEIQYF. For the CDR3, the DNA is TGTGCCAGCAGCCCCGGGGAGTGGTGGGAGATCCAGTACTTC. Full variable domain (rest looked up from reference TRBV7-8 and TRBJ2-5): GAGVSQSPRYKVAKRGQDVALRCDPISGHVSLFWYQQALGQGPEFLTYFQNEAQLDKSGLPSDRFFAERPEGSVSTLKIQRTQQEDSAVYLCASSPGEWWEIQYFGPGTRLLVL.

CDR3 in DNA: TGTGCCACCTCCCCCCCCCGCGGACAGATGGCTCAGCCCCAGCATTTT. It yields the protein CATSPPRGQMAQPQHF. The chain links TRBV28 to TRBJ1-5; D is perhaps TRBD1 (6 bases). V lost 10 bases, J lost 6 bases, and 25 bases lay in between. The CDR3 totals 16 residues. Germline CDR1 MDHEN, CDR2 SYDVKM. The full variable domain, in which reference TRBV28 and TRBJ1-5 provide the parts outside the CDR3, is DVKVTQSSRYLVKRTGEKVFLECVQDMDHENMFWYRQDPGLGLRLIYFSYDVKMKEKGDIPEGYSVSREKKERFSLILESASTNQTSMYLCATSPPRGQMAQPQHFGDGTRLSIL.

This chain connects TRBV4-3 to TRBJ2-4; D is possibly TRBD2 (5 bases). Trimming removed 1 base at V and 13 bases at J, with 11 bases between. Per the germline V gene, CDR1 is LGHNA and CDR2 is YSLEER. The CDR3 extends over 12 amino acids. The CDR3 region has the DNA TGCGCCAGCAGCCAAGGCGAGGGAGAGCAGTACTTC. Its translation: CASSQGEGEQYF.

This clonotype showed up many times. The chain is built from TRBV6-5 and TRBJ2-3; TRBD2 matches at 14 bases. Germline CDR1 and CDR2: MNHEY and SVGAGI. The CDR3 length is 16 residues. The junction had 7 bases not matched to a gene; V was cut back by 10 bases and J by 1 base. For the CDR3, the DNA is TGTGCCACAGGACTAGCGGGGGGTTCCGGCACAGATACGCAGTATTTT. This sequence encodes CATGLAGGSGTDTQYF.

This clonotype was picked up many times. The genes are TRBV27 and TRBJ2-5; maybe TRBD1 (5 bases). V was shortened by 2 bases and J by 5 bases, with 9 bases between the two germline ends. The length of the CDR3 is 13 residues. The germline V gene encodes CDR1 MNHEY and CDR2 SMNVEV (reference sequence). CDR3 nucleotide sequence: TGTGCCAGCAGTTTAAAGGGGTGGGAGACCCAGTACTTC. It specifies CASSLKGWETQYF.

This clonotype was detected ten times or more. The rearrangement joins TRBV3-1 to TRBJ2-3; D is undetermined. V was trimmed by 2 bases and J by 3 bases, leaving 0 bases between them. Germline CDR1 LGHDT, CDR2 YNNKEL (reference sequence). CDR3 size: 11 residues. CDR3 protein: CASSQTDTQYF. The DNA of the CDR3 is TGTGCCAGCAGCCAAACAGATACGCAGTATTTT.

With regard to this clonotype: This may arise from a read error, as a much more abundant clone is one base away. V is TRBV12-3 or TRBV12-4 and J is TRBJ1-2, with D perhaps TRBD1 (5 bases). CDR3 size: 13 residues. CDR3 DNA: TGTGTCAGCAGTTTCCGGGCAGGGCATGGCTACACCTTC. Protein: CVSSFRAGHGYTF.

This clonotype was seen repeatedly, ten times or more. This clone may be a read error of a much larger clone one base away. V and J are TRBV6-2 or TRBV6-3 and TRBJ2-1, with TRBD2 matching 8 bases. The J call is in doubt because the DNA end fits TRBJ2-7 better. From germline, CDR1 is MNHEY and CDR2 SVGEGT. The CDR3 runs to 15 residues. CDR3 DNA: TGTGCCAGCAGCTCACTAGCGGTCCCCTACAATGAGCAGTACTTC. Translated: CASSSLAVPYNEQYF.

This clonotype was observed a few times. V and J are TRBV11-2 and TRBJ2-1; weak D call: TRBD1 (5 bases). The CDR3 is made up of 14 amino acids. Trimming removed 5 bases from V and 6 bases from J, with 14 bases in between. Germline CDR1 SGHAT, CDR2 FQNNGV. DNA for the CDR3: TGTGCCAGCAGCCCTGGGGCGCAGGCCAATGAGCAGTTCTTC. Translated, it gives CASSPGAQANEQFF.

This clonotype appeared many times. This chain uses TRBV18 with TRBJ2-7; the D call may be TRBD1 or TRBD2 (5 bases each). The germline V and J ends were trimmed by 3 bases and 2 bases, with 8 bases remaining between them. CDR1 and CDR2 from the germline V gene are KGHSH and LQKENI. This CDR3 region has 13 residues. The CDR3 protein is CASSPVGAYEQYF. The CDR3 DNA follows: TGTGCCAGCTCACCGGTGGGGGCCTACGAGCAGTACTTC.

This clonotype was picked up many times. The chain has TRBV6-2 or TRBV6-3 and TRBJ2-3; 7 nucleotides line up with TRBD1. The ends lost 7 bases at V and 4 bases at J; junction bases unmatched: 11. Germline CDR1 and CDR2: MNHEY and SVGEGT. The CDR3 is 15 amino acids. The CDR3 protein is CASTMTQGWADTQYF. As DNA, the CDR3 is TGTGCCAGCACCATGACACAGGGGTGGGCAGATACGCAGTATTTT.

As concerns this clonotype: A much larger clone is a single base away; this may be a read error. The J gene is TRBJ1-2, the V gene TRBV20-1; TRBD1 aligns across 10 bases. This CDR3 has 13 residues. Looked up from germline, CDR1 is DFQATT and CDR2 is SNEGSKA (reference sequence). DNA for the CDR3: TGCAGTGCTAGCGGGACAGGGGATCGTGGCTACGCCTTC. It encodes CSASGTGDRGYAF.

This clonotype was picked up many times. The chain recombines TRBV9 with TRBJ2-1; 12 bases fit TRBD2. Germline CDR1 reads SGDLS; CDR2 reads YYNGEE. The CDR3 sequence is 15 residues long. Trimming cost V 4 bases and J 11 bases; bases outside gene matches: 10. CDR3 region: CASSLSSGGALKQFF. The CDR3 nucleotides read TGTGCCAGCAGCCTTTCTAGCGGGGGGGCCTTAAAGCAGTTCTTC.

This sequence joins TRBV30 and TRBJ1-1; no clear D gene. Trimming left V 4 bases short and J 4 bases short, with 10 bases between. Germline-derived CDR1 and CDR2 are GTSNPN and SVGIG (reference sequence). This CDR3 has 12 amino acids. The CDR3 nucleotides are TGTGCCTGGAAGAGTATAGGCACTGAAGCTTTCTTT. Protein product: CAWKSIGTEAFF. Together with reference TRBV30 and TRBJ1-1, the CDR3 gives the full variable domain: SQTIHQWPATLVQPVGSPLSLECTVEGTSNPNLYWYRQAAGRGLQLLFYSVGIGQISSEVPQNLSASRPQDRQFILSSKKLLLSDSGFYLCAWKSIGTEAFFGQGTRLTVV.

This clonotype was counted a few times. CDR3 loop: CASSPGGFDYGYTF. The CDR3 DNA reads TGTGCCAGCTCACCCGGGGGCTTCGACTATGGCTACACCTTC. This chain joins TRBV18 and TRBJ1-2; D may be TRBD1 (6 bases). The CDR3 has 14 residues. V lost 3 bases and J lost 3, with 11 bases in between. Germline values: CDR1 KGHSH, CDR2 LQKENI.

This clonotype showed up many times. The V and J genes are TRBV10-3 and TRBJ1-5; TRBD1 aligns across 9 bases. The junction had 8 bases not matched to a gene; V was cut back by 6 bases and J by 8 bases. Germline V CDR1 and CDR2: ENHRY, SYGVKD. The CDR3 covers 14 residues. Written as DNA, the CDR3 is TGTGCCATCAGCACCGGGACAGGGATGGAGCCCCAGCATTTT. Protein sequence: CAISTGTGMEPQHF.

This clonotype came up many times. This chain uses TRBV7-9 with TRBJ2-3; D unclear. CDR3 length: 13 amino acids. Looked up from germline, CDR1 is SEHNR and CDR2 is FQNEAQ (reference sequence). The V end lost 6 bases, the J end lost 6 bases, and 13 bases lay between the germline ends. For the CDR3, the DNA is TGTGCCAGCAGAAGCGACATTGGGGATACGCAGTATTTT. This gives the protein CASRSDIGDTQYF.

The table lists this clonotype with a few counts. This may come from a read error, since a much larger clone is one base off. The V and J genes are TRBV11-2 and TRBJ2-5; D may be TRBD1 or TRBD2 (5 bases each). The tail of the sequence fits TRBJ2-1 better, so the J call may be wrong. CDR3 length: 14 residues. Germline V gives CDR1 SGHAT, CDR2 FQNNGV. The CDR3 loop reads CASSYVGTQETQFF. The CDR3, as DNA: TGTGCCAGCAGCTACGTTGGGACCCAAGAGACCCAGTTCTTC.

The V and J genes are TRBV9 and TRBJ2-2, with TRBD2 matching 11 bases. CDR3 length equals 16 residues. After removal of 3 bases from V and 6 bases from J, the junction contained 7 bases not matched to a gene. Per germline, CDR1 SGDLS and CDR2 YYNGEE. Here the CDR3 DNA reads TGTGCCAGCAGCGAAACTAGCGGGGGTTGGGCCGGGGAGCTGTTTTTT. Its translation: CASSETSGGWAGELFF.

This clonotype came up many times. V usage is TRBV4-3 and J usage is TRBJ1-2; D might be TRBD1 (5 bases). The CDR3 contains 15 residues. V lost 0 bases to trimming and J lost 6 bases, with 14 bases between them. Germline V lookup: CDR1 LGHNA, CDR2 YSLEER. CDR3 nucleotides: TGCGCCAGCAGCCAAGATCTCAGGGAAGGTAATGGCTACACCTTC. Its protein is CASSQDLREGNGYTF.

This clonotype has a count of ten or more. The chain joins TRBV3-1 to TRBJ2-7; no clear D gene. The CDR3 consists of 14 residues. From germline, CDR1 is LGHDT and CDR2 YNNKEL (reference sequence). Trimming pared 2 bases from V and 0 bases from J, leaving 8 bases between. The CDR3 bases are TGTGCCAGCAGCCAACCGGGTTCCTCCTACGAGCAGTACTTC. Its protein product is CASSQPGSSYEQYF.

Turning to this clonotype: Relative to the germline gene, one junction end is altered; a read error may explain this. The V call is TRBV6-2 or TRBV6-3, the J call TRBJ2-5; 7 bases map to TRBD1. This CDR3 spans 17 amino acids. Germline V gene data show CDR1 as MNHEY and CDR2 as SVGEGT. Here the CDR3 reads CVSRATRDRDFQETQYF. Here the CDR3 DNA reads TGTGTCAGCAGAGCGACCCGGGACAGAGACTTCCAAGAGACCCAGTACTTC.

This chain uses TRBV20-1 with TRBJ2-2; possible D gene TRBD2, 5 bases. The germline V gene encodes CDR1 DFQATT and CDR2 SNEGSKA (reference sequence). The CDR3 covers 12 residues. V was shortened by 5 bases and J by 8 bases, with 12 bases between the two germline ends. CDR3 in amino acids: CSAFEGGGELFF. The CDR3 region has the DNA TGCAGTGCTTTCGAGGGTGGAGGGGAGCTGTTTTTT.

J is TRBJ2-5 and V is TRBV9; the D gene is possibly TRBD2 (7 bases). The J call may be incorrect, as the DNA end agrees better with TRBJ2-7. The CDR3 extends over 17 amino acids. Germline CDR1 and CDR2: SGDLS and YYNGEE. For the CDR3, the DNA is TGTGCCAGCAGCGTAGGGATTGGGGGGGGCCAAAGTCACGAGCAGTACTTC. Translated: CASSVGIGGGQSHEQYF.

The gene calls are TRBV5-5 and TRBJ1-5; D gene unclear. Per germline, CDR1 SGHKS and CDR2 YYEKEE (reference sequence). This CDR3 has 15 amino acids. Trimming stripped 4 bases from V and 4 bases from J, with 15 bases between. Here the CDR3 reads CASSPVRGSNQPQHF. CDR3 in DNA: TGTGCCAGCAGCCCTGTACGAGGATCTAATCAGCCCCAGCATTTT.

Remarks on this clonotype: Compared with germline, one end of the junction differs, possibly owing to a read error. This sequence joins TRBV18 and TRBJ2-4, with a tentative D call TRBD1 (5 bases). The DNA end lines up better with TRBJ2-7; the J call may be wrong. Germline V CDR1 and CDR2: KGHSH, LQKENI. This CDR3 region has 13 residues. CDR3 DNA sequence: TGTGCCTGCTCACCGGGCAGGGAAGGCGAGCAGTACTTC. Its protein is CACSPGREGEQYF.

The V gene is TRBV5-6, the J gene TRBJ2-7, with D perhaps matching TRBD2 (7 bases). The J call is uncertain, as TRBJ2-5 better fits the DNA end. The germline V gene has CDR1 SGHDT and CDR2 YYEEEE. The CDR3 runs 15 residues. The CDR3 loop reads CASSLYRGGTETQYF. Here the CDR3 DNA reads TGTGCCAGCAGCTTGTATAGGGGGGGGACGGAGACCCAGTACTTC.

On this clonotype: No conserved phenylalanine or tryptophan is present at the end of the CDR3, so a read error is the likely explanation. This chain uses TRBV4-3 with TRBJ2-1; 11 bases line up with TRBD2. Germline values: CDR1 LGHNA, CDR2 YSLEER. The CDR3 runs to 15 residues. V shed 6 bases and J 6 bases; nucleotides not matched to a gene: 7. For the CDR3, the DNA is TGCGCCAGCAGTTTAGCGGGGGGGCTGATCAATGAGCAGTTCTCC. Residues: CASSLAGGLINEQFS.